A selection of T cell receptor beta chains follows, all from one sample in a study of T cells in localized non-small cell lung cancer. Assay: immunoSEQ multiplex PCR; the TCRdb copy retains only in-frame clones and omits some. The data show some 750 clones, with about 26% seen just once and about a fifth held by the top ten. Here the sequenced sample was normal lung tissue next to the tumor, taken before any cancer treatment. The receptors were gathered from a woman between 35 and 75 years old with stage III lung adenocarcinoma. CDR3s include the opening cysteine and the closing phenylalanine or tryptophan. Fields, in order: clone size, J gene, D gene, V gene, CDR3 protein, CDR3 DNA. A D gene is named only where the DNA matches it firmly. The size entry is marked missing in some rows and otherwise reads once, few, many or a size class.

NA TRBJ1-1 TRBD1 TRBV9 CASSVGILQGATDTEAFF TGTGCCAGCAGCGTAGGGATCCTCCAGGGGGCAACCGACACTGAAGCTTTCTTT
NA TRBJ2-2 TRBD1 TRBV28 CASSLWAPVGQGHTGELFF TGTGCCAGCAGTTTATGGGCACCTGTGGGACAGGGACACACCGGGGAGCTGTTTTTT
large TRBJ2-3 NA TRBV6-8 CASRSLSTDTQYF TGTGCCAGCAGGAGCCTCAGCACAGATACGCAGTATTTT
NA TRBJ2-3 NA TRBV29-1 CSVELKGTDTQYF TGCAGCGTTGAGCTAAAGGGCACAGATACGCAGTATTTT
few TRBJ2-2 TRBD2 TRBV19 CASSIVPGLAGGFNTGELFF TGTGCCAGTAGTATAGTTCCGGGACTAGCGGGAGGGTTTAACACCGGGGAGCTGTTTTTT
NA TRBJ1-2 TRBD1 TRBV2 CASSHEGQGTYGYTF TGTGCCAGCAGTCACGAGGGACAGGGGACCTATGGCTACACCTTC
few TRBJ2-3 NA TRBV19 CASSSGADTQYF TGTGCCAGTAGTTCCGGGGCAGATACGCAGTATTTT
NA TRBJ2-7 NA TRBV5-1 CASSLGLYGIYEQYF TGCGCCAGCAGCTTGGGATTGTACGGTATCTACGAGCAGTACTTC
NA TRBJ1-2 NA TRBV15 CATSRDPLVGGYTF TGTGCCACCAGCAGAGACCCCCTTGTTGGGGGCTACACCTTC
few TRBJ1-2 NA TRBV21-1 CASSLSFGGVDGYTF TGTGCCAGCAGTTTATCGTTCGGCGGGGTGGATGGCTACACCTTC
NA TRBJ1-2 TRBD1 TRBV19 CASSIGPGGAFGYTF TGTGCCAGTAGTATAGGTCCAGGGGGCGCTTTTGGCTACACCTTC
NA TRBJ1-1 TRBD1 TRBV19 CASSFGQATNTEAFF TGTGCCAGTAGTTTTGGACAGGCGACGAACACTGAAGCTTTCTTT
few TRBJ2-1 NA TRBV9 CASSVALLVRDEQFF TGTGCCAGCAGCGTAGCCCTTTTAGTCAGAGATGAGCAGTTCTTC
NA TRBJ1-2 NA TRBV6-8 CASSPLGGANYGYTF TGTGCCAGCAGTCCCCTCGGGGGAGCTAACTATGGCTACACCTTC
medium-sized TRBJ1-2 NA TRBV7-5 CASQSHVSRTYGYTF TGTGCCAGCCAGTCCCATGTCTCGCGAACCTATGGCTACACCTTC
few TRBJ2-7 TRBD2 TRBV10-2 CASSWASGSYEQYF TGCGCCAGCAGTTGGGCTAGCGGGAGCTACGAGCAGTACTTC
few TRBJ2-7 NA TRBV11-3 CASSFIRSSYEQYF TGTGCCAGCAGCTTTATAAGGAGCTCCTACGAGCAGTACTTC
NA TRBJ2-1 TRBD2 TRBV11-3 CASSRAGASYNEQFF TGTGCCAGCAGCAGGGCGGGAGCCTCCTACAATGAGCAGTTCTTC
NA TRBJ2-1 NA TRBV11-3 CASSLDLASNYEQFF TGTGCCAGCAGCTTAGATTTGGCCTCGAACTATGAGCAGTTCTTC
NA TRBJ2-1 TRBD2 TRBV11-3 CASSSGLAGYNEQFF TGTGCCAGCAGCTCCGGACTAGCGGGGTACAATGAGCAGTTCTTC
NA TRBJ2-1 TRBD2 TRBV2 CASTYSSGSSTEQFF TGTGCCAGCACCTATTCTAGCGGGAGTTCCACTGAGCAGTTCTTC
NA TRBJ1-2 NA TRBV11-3 CASIQGGTTNYGYTF TGTGCCAGCATCCAAGGCGGGACTACAAACTATGGCTACACCTTC
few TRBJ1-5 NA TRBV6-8 CASRPHYSVYSNQPQHF TGTGCCAGCAGACCCCATTACAGTGTTTATAGCAATCAGCCCCAGCATTTT
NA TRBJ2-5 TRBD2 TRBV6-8 CASSYSETSGSETQYF TGTGCCAGCAGTTACTCGGAGACTAGCGGGAGTGAGACCCAGTACTTC
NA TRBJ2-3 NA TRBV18 CASSPPWFRGTDTDTQYF TGTGCCAGCTCACCACCGTGGTTTCGGGGGACTGACACAGATACGCAGTATTTT
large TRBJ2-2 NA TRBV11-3 CASSPRASSVGELFF TGTGCCAGCAGCCCTCGAGCTAGTAGTGTCGGGGAGCTGTTTTTT
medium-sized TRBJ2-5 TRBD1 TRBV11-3 CASSLARTGKETQYF TGTGCCAGCAGCTTGGCCCGGACAGGAAAAGAGACCCAGTACTTC
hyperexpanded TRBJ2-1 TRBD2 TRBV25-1 CASSEWTSAREGNEQFF TGTGCCAGCAGTGAATGGACTAGCGCCAGGGAGGGTAATGAGCAGTTCTTC
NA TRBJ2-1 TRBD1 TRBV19 CASSKTRQGPRGHEQFF TGTGCCAGTAGTAAGACCCGACAGGGTCCTAGGGGGCATGAGCAGTTCTTC
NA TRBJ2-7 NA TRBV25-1 CASSEYYGPVYEQYF TGTGCCAGCAGTGAATATTATGGACCCGTCTACGAGCAGTACTTC
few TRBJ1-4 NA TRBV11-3 CASSLEIGRGDEKLFF TGTGCCAGCAGCTTGGAGATTGGCAGGGGAGATGAAAAACTGTTTTTT
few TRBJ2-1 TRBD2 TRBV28 CASRRTSGIDEQFF TGTGCCAGCAGGCGGACTAGCGGGATCGATGAGCAGTTCTTC
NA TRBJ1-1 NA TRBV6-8 CASSLPSRGNTEAFF TGTGCCAGCAGCCTCCCCAGTAGGGGGAACACTGAAGCTTTCTTT
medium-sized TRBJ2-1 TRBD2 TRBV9 CASRAGDGFNNEQFF TGTGCCAGCAGAGCGGGAGACGGCTTTAACAATGAGCAGTTCTTC
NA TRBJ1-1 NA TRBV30 CAWSVPGNTEAFF TGTGCCTGGAGTGTACCGGGGAACACTGAAGCTTTCTTT
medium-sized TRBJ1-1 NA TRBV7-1 CASSQERGVLAFF TGTGCCAGCAGCCAAGAGAGGGGAGTCCTAGCTTTCTTT
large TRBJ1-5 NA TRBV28 CASSFFTGGGGRMNQPQHF TGTGCCAGCAGTTTCTTTACCGGCGGTGGAGGACGTATGAATCAGCCCCAGCATTTT
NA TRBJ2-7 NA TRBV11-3 CASSRDSSGAYEQYF TGTGCCAGCAGCCGAGACTCATCTGGCGCCTACGAGCAGTACTTC
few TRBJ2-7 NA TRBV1 CASSQGLYGYEQYF TGCGCCAGCAGCCAAGGTCTCTACGGCTACGAGCAGTACTTC
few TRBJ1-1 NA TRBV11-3 CASSQPLRVNTEAFF TGTGCCAGCAGCCAACCGTTGAGGGTGAACACTGAAGCTTTCTTT
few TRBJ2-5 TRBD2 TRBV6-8 CASSYGTRETQYF TGTGCCAGCAGTTACGGGACTAGGGAGACCCAGTACTTC
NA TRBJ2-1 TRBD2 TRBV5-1 CASSLVGTSGNNEQFF TGCGCCAGCAGCTTGGTAGGGACTAGCGGAAACAATGAGCAGTTCTTC
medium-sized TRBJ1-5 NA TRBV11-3 CASSLDRGVQPQHF TGTGCCAGCAGCTTAGACAGGGGCGTCCAGCCCCAGCATTTT
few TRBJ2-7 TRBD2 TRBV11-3 CASSLEGGRPSKGEQYF TGTGCCAGCAGCTTGGAGGGCGGGAGGCCGTCAAAGGGGGAGCAGTACTTC
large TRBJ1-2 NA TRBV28 CASSLWAATGYTF TGTGCCAGCAGTTTATGGGCAGCGACAGGCTACACCTTC
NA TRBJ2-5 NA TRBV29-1 CSASLLVPSETQYF TGCAGCGCCAGCCTCTTGGTTCCCTCGGAGACCCAGTACTTC